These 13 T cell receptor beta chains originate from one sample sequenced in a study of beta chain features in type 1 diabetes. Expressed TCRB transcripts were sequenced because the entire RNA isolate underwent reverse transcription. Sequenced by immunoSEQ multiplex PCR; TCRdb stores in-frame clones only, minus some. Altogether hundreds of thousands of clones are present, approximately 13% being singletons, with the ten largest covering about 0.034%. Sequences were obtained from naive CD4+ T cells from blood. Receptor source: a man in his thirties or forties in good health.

The CDR3 spells CASSTVRGSYNEQFF. CDR3 nucleotides: TGTGCCAGTAGTACTGTTCGCGGGAGCTACAATGAGCAGTTCTTC. The chain is built from TRBV19 and TRBJ2-1; 7 bases match TRBD2. After removal of 4 bases from V and 3 bases from J, the junction contained 6 bases not matched to a gene. Germline V gene sequence: CDR1 LNHDA, CDR2 SQIVND (reference sequence). CDR3 size: 15 residues.

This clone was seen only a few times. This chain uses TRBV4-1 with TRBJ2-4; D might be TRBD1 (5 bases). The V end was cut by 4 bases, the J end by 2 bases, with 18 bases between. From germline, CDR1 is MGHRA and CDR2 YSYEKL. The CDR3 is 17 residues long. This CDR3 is CASSPGAPKGSKNIQYF. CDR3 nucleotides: TGCGCCAGCAGCCCTGGAGCCCCAAAGGGGTCCAAAAACATTCAGTACTTC.

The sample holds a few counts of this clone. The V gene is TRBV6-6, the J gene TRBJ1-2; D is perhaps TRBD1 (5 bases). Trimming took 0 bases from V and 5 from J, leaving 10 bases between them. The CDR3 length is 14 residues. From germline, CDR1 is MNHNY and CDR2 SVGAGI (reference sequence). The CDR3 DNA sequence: TGTGCCAGCAGTTACTCGAGGGGAGGGTATGGCTACACCTTC. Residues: CASSYSRGGYGYTF.

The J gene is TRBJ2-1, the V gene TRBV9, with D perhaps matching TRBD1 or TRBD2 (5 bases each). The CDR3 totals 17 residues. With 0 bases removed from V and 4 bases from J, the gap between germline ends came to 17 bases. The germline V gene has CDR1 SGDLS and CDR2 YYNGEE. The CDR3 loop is CASSVVAEGPGYNEQFF. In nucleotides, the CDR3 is TGTGCCAGCAGCGTAGTTGCAGAGGGGCCGGGTTACAATGAGCAGTTCTTC.

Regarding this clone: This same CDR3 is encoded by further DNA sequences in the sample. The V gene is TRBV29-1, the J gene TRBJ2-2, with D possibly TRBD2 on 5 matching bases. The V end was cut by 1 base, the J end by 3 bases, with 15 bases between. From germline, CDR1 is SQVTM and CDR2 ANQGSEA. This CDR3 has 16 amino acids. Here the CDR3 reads CSVEGGSGGYTGELFF. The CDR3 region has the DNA TGCAGCGTTGAAGGGGGAAGCGGTGGCTACACCGGGGAGCTGTTTTTT.

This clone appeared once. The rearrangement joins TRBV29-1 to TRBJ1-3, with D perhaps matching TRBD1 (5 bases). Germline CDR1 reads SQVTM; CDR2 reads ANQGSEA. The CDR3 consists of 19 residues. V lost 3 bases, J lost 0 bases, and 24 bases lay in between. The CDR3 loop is CSVDRQGYSRPSSGNTIYF. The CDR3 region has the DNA TGCAGCGTTGATCGGCAGGGATATTCCCGACCGAGCTCTGGAAACACCATATATTTT.

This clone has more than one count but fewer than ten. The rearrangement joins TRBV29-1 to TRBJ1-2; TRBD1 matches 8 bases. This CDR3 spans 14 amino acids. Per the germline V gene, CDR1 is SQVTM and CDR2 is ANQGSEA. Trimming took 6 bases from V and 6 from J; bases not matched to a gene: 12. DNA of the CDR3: TGCAGCGTCTCGAAGGCAGGGGGCAACCATGGCTACACCTTC. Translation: CSVSKAGGNHGYTF. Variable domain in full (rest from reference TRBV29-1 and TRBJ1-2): SAVISQKPSRDICQRGTSLTIQCQVDSQVTMMFWYRQQPGQSLTLIATANQGSEATYESGFVIDKFPISRPNLTFSTLTVSNMSPEDSSIYLCSVSKAGGNHGYTFGSGTRLTVV.

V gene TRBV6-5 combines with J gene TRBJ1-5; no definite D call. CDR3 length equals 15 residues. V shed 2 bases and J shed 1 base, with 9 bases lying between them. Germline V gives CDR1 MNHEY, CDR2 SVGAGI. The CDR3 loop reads CASSYTGLSNQPQHF. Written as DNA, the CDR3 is TGTGCCAGCAGTTACACGGGTTTGAGCAATCAGCCCCAGCATTTT.

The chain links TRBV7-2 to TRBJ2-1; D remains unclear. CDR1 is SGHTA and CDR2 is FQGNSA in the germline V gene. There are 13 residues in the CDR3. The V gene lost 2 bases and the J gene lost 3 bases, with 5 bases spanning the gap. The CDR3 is CASSLMVYNEQFF. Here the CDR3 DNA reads TGTGCCAGCAGCTTAATGGTCTACAATGAGCAGTTCTTC.

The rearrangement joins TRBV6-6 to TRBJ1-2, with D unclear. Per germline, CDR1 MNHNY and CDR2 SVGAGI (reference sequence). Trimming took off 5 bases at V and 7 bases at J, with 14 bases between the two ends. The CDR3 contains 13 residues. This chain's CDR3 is CASSDGWSGGYTF. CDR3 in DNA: TGTGCCAGCAGTGATGGCTGGTCTGGTGGCTACACCTTC.

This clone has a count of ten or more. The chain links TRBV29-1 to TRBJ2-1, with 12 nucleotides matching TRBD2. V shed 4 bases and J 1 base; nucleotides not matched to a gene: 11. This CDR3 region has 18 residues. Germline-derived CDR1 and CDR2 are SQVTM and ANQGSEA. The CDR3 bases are TGCAGCGTTGCCGGGACTAGCGGGCCTACTACGTCCTACAATGAGCAGTTCTTC. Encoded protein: CSVAGTSGPTTSYNEQFF.

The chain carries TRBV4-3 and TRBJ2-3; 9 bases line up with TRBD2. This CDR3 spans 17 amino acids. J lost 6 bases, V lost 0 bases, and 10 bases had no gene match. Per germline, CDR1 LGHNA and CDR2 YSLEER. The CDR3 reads CASSQDRASGIGDTQYF. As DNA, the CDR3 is TGCGCCAGCAGCCAAGACCGGGCTAGCGGGATAGGTGATACGCAGTATTTT.

The CDR3 bases are TGCAGTGCTAGCGGGGTCGGTACGCAGTATTTT. Translating it yields CSASGVGTQYF. This chain uses TRBV20-1 with TRBJ2-3; perhaps TRBD2 as D (5 bases). V shed 3 bases and J shed 8 bases, with 9 bases lying between them. The CDR3 consists of 11 residues. Germline-derived CDR1 and CDR2 are DFQATT and SNEGSKA (reference sequence).